A single sample gave rise to the 19 T cell receptor beta chains below, sequenced in a study of cytomegalovirus exposure and HLA in healthy donors (dated by TCRdb to about 2017). Libraries were made using the immunoSEQ multiplex PCR assay. For the multiplex PCR, a mixture combining 60 forward primers for TCR Vbeta segments and 13 reverse primers for TCR Jbeta segments was used. The table was pulled from immuneACCESS by TCRdb, which kept in-frame rearrangements only. Such tables lose some clones; where checked, under half of the loss comes from unresolved V genes, and the rest has no known cause. In this sample the table shows around 59,000 clones, 65% to 90% of which occur a single time. The top ten clonotypes cover 1.6% of the sample. The sequenced sample consisted of PBMCs. These receptors all stem from a human donor in good health.

The genes are TRBV18 and TRBJ2-7; D is uncertain. CDR3 size: 13 residues. Germline V gene sequence: CDR1 KGHSH, CDR2 LQKENI. Trimming stripped 3 bases from V and 0 bases from J, with 6 bases between. In DNA form, the CDR3 reads TGTGCCAGCTCACCGCAGGCCTCCTACGAGCAGTACTTC. Its protein is CASSPQASYEQYF.

This clone was observed a single time. The chain is built from TRBV7-2 and TRBJ2-5; D not certain. With 5 bases removed from V and 3 bases from J, the gap between germline ends came to 13 bases. Germline lookup yields CDR1 SGHTA and CDR2 FQGNSA. This CDR3 contains 14 residues. For the CDR3, the DNA is TGTGCCAGCAGCCTAGTCGGGTCAAAAGAGACCCAGTACTTC. The encoded protein is CASSLVGSKETQYF.

The genes are TRBV9 and TRBJ2-6; 9 bases agree with TRBD1. J lost 10 bases, V lost 3 bases, and 11 bases had no gene match. Germline loops: CDR1 SGDLS, CDR2 YYNGEE. CDR3 length: 16 residues. The CDR3, as DNA: TGTGCCAGCAGCGGTTTATCCGGGACAGGGTTAAACGTCCTGACTTTC. Translating gives CASSGLSGTGLNVLTF.

This chain uses TRBV27 with TRBJ2-1; TRBD2 aligns across 8 bases. V was clipped by 2 bases and J by 3 bases; unmatched bases: 12. Germline V gene sequence: CDR1 MNHEY, CDR2 SMNVEV (reference sequence). This CDR3 spans 18 amino acids. CDR3: CASSLGWGLGFFYNEQFF. DNA of the CDR3: TGTGCCAGCAGTTTAGGGTGGGGACTAGGATTTTTCTACAATGAGCAGTTCTTC.

The rearrangement uses TRBV7-8 and TRBJ2-7; 7 bases map to TRBD1. After removal of 1 base from V and 2 bases from J, the junction contained 8 bases not matched to a gene. The CDR3 length is 16 residues. CDR1 is SGHVS, CDR2 FQNEAQ, per germline. The CDR3 DNA reads TGTGCCAGCAGCTTAGGTTTAACAGGGGCCGCCTACGAGCAGTACTTC. Residues: CASSLGLTGAAYEQYF. Complete variable domain (other parts from reference TRBV7-8 and TRBJ2-7): GAGVSQSPRYKVAKRGQDVALRCDPISGHVSLFWYQQALGQGPEFLTYFQNEAQLDKSGLPSDRFFAERPEGSVSTLKIQRTQQEDSAVYLCASSLGLTGAAYEQYFGPGTRLTVT.

J is TRBJ2-1 and V is TRBV28; D is unresolved. The length of the CDR3 is 16 residues. V lost 6 bases and J 0 bases, leaving 15 bases between the germline ends. Germline CDR1 MDHEN, CDR2 SYDVKM. This CDR3 is CASSPTFSSSYNEQFF. The DNA for the CDR3 is TGTGCCAGCAGCCCTACCTTCTCTAGCTCCTACAATGAGCAGTTCTTC.

The chain has TRBV19 and TRBJ1-1, with 7 nucleotides matching TRBD1. The junction had 11 bases not matched to a gene; V was cut back by 6 bases and J by 1 base. The CDR3 has 16 amino acids. The V gene's germline CDR1 is LNHDA and CDR2 SQIVND (reference sequence). The CDR3 coding sequence is TGTGCCAGTAGGATTACACAGGGGCAACGGAACACTGAAGCTTTCTTT. Translation gives CASRITQGQRNTEAFF.

V usage is TRBV29-1 and J usage is TRBJ2-2, with TRBD1 identical over 12 bases. V was clipped by 3 bases and J by 7 bases; unmatched bases: 12. The CDR3 loop spans 17 amino acids. Looked up from germline, CDR1 is SQVTM and CDR2 is ANQGSEA. This CDR3 is CSVDRRDRGQGSGELFF. The CDR3 DNA follows: TGCAGCGTTGATCGCCGGGACAGGGGGCAAGGAAGCGGGGAGCTGTTTTTT.

The rearrangement links TRBV4-1 to TRBJ2-1; D gene unclear. There are 14 residues in the CDR3. The V end was cut by 3 bases, the J end by 9 bases, with 15 bases between. In germline, CDR1 is MGHRA, CDR2 YSYEKL. The DNA for the CDR3 is TGCGCCAGCAGCCAGGAACCCAAGTCGGGTGAGCAGTTCTTC. This codes for CASSQEPKSGEQFF.

The chain has TRBV19 and TRBJ1-5, with D unclear. Trimming removed 5 bases at V and 6 bases at J, with 14 bases between. The length of the CDR3 is 14 residues. Germline loops: CDR1 LNHDA, CDR2 SQIVND (reference sequence). Written as DNA, the CDR3 is TGTGCCAGTAGTCAATATGCGGTAGGTCAGCCCCAGCATTTT. Protein product: CASSQYAVGQPQHF.

The V call is TRBV29-1, the J call TRBJ2-7, with 7 nucleotides matching TRBD2. This CDR3 has 15 residues. Germline loops: CDR1 SQVTM, CDR2 ANQGSEA. The V and J ends lost 4 bases and 1 base, in that order; junction bases with no gene match: 10. CDR3 residues: CSVVGSSGLSYEQYF. The DNA of the CDR3 is TGCAGCGTTGTGGGCTCTAGCGGATTATCCTACGAGCAGTACTTC.

The chain couples TRBV21-1 to TRBJ1-5; the D call in the table, TRBD1, was not verified against the DNA. TRBV21-1 is labeled a pseudogene. This CDR3 comprises 15 residues. The CDR3 sequence: CASSKAHRNNQPQHF. The CDR3 DNA follows: TGTGCCAGCAGCAAAGCGCACAGAAACAATCAGCCCCAGCATTTT.

The chain recombines TRBV7-9 with TRBJ2-5, with 8 bases fitting TRBD1. V was clipped by 2 bases and J by 2 bases; unmatched bases: 16. This CDR3 is built from 19 residues. Germline V gene sequence: CDR1 SEHNR, CDR2 FQNEAQ (reference sequence). DNA for the CDR3: TGTGCCAGCAGCTTATACAGCAACAGGGGGGCCAAAAAACAAGAGACCCAGTACTTC. It specifies CASSLYSNRGAKKQETQYF.

The genes are TRBV19 and TRBJ1-5; perhaps TRBD1 as D (5 bases). Germline lookup yields CDR1 LNHDA and CDR2 SQIVND (reference sequence). The CDR3 loop spans 15 amino acids. V was shortened by 1 base and J by 7 bases, with 14 bases between the two germline ends. The CDR3 sequence: CASSIGGTRAQPQHF. DNA of the CDR3: TGTGCCAGTAGTATAGGGGGTACCAGGGCCCAGCCCCAGCATTTT.

The chain uses TRBV7-2 and TRBJ2-1, with D hard to call. Trimming stripped 1 base from V and 8 bases from J, with 15 bases between. The CDR3 has 15 residues. Germline CDR1 reads SGHTA; CDR2 reads FQGNSA. In nucleotides, the CDR3 is TGTGCCAGCAGCTTAGGCCCTCTAGGTCGCGATGAGCAGTTCTTC. This gives the protein CASSLGPLGRDEQFF.

This chain joins TRBV6-5 and TRBJ2-1; the match to TRBD2 covers 7 bases. This CDR3 contains 14 residues. V shed 0 bases, J shed 9 bases, and the junction held 5 bases outside the gene matches. Germline CDR1 MNHEY, CDR2 SVGAGI. CDR3 nucleotides: TGTGCCAGCAGTTACTCGATTTGGGGGGGTGAGCAGTTCTTC. Its protein product is CASSYSIWGGEQFF.

To note about this clone: One end of the junction varies from germline; a read error may be responsible. The chain carries TRBV7-9 and TRBJ2-7; D remains unclear. CDR1 SEHNR and CDR2 FQNEAQ come from the germline V gene (reference sequence). This CDR3 region has 14 residues. Here the CDR3 DNA reads TGTTCCAGCAGCTTAATAGCCAGCACCTACGAGCAGTACTTC. Translated: CSSSLIASTYEQYF.

This sequence joins TRBV18 and TRBJ1-5, with 9 bases identical to TRBD1. The CDR3 has 16 residues. The germline CDR1 and CDR2 sequences are KGHSH and LQKENI. Unmatched junction bases numbered 11, after V lost 5 bases and J lost 6 bases. The CDR3 sequence: CASSSDRGELAQPQHF. The DNA for the CDR3 is TGTGCCAGCTCATCCGACAGGGGGGAGCTTGCTCAGCCCCAGCATTTT.

This chain joins TRBV30 and TRBJ1-2; 9 nucleotides match TRBD1. CDR1 and CDR2 (germline): GTSNPN, SVGIG (reference sequence). The CDR3 is 15 residues long. V was clipped by 1 base and J by 13 bases; unmatched bases: 16. The CDR3 DNA reads TGTGCCTGGAGTGACACAGGGGGCGCGGTAGGACTCCTCACCTTC. Encoded protein: CAWSDTGGAVGLLTF.